This T cell receptor beta chain was identified during a study of cytomegalovirus exposure and HLA in healthy donors. On the study more broadly: The study placed over 65% of its approximately 360 genotyped donors in the Caucasian-associated ancestry cluster.

Unrecorded immune exposures were likely, despite nominal health at sampling. Germline CDR1 reads LNHDA; CDR2 reads SQIVND (reference sequence). This CDR3 has 15 residues. J was trimmed by 4 bases and V by 3 bases; bases with no gene match: 3. A multiplex PCR was run with 60 Vbeta primers and 13 Jbeta primers. TCRdb's copy holds only in-frame clones and misses some; the assay was immunoSEQ multiplex PCR. The table includes fewer than 200,000 clones, around 73% detected once. The sequenced material came from PBMCs. The clonotype originates from a man aged 60-69 years in good health and CMV-seronegative. The rearrangement links TRBV19 to TRBJ1-2; 12 bases match TRBD1. CDR3 nucleotides: TGTGCCAGTAGTATCGGGACAGGGGGCGTCTATGGCTACACCTTC. Amino acid sequence: CASSIGTGGVYGYTF.